The clone carrying this TCR beta chain was recorded at least ten times. Germline V gives CDR1 SEHNR, CDR2 FQNEAQ (reference sequence). Trimming shortened V by 7 bases and J by 7 bases, and 16 bases separated the two germline ends. The CDR3 consists of 13 residues. The data derive from a study of T-cell reconstitution after alpha-beta-depleted transplantation in children. Researchers prepared the TCRbeta library using unique molecular identifiers, the study reports. Each CDR3 protein gets one entry after TCRdb re-called the PCR reads with MiXCR. Counted here are 200,000 to 250,000 distinct CDR3 sequences, 12% occurring once; the ten biggest clones make up approximately 2.4%.

The chain recombines TRBV7-9 with TRBJ1-2; D is unclear. The source is a human donor who donated a stem cell graft to a child with acute lymphoblastic leukemia. Specimen: PBMCs from the stem cell graft donor, collected from the stem cell graft. CDR3 sequence reads: CASTIGGEGGYTF. CDR3 nucleotides: TGTGCCAGCACCATCGGCGGGGAGGGTGGCTACACCTTC.